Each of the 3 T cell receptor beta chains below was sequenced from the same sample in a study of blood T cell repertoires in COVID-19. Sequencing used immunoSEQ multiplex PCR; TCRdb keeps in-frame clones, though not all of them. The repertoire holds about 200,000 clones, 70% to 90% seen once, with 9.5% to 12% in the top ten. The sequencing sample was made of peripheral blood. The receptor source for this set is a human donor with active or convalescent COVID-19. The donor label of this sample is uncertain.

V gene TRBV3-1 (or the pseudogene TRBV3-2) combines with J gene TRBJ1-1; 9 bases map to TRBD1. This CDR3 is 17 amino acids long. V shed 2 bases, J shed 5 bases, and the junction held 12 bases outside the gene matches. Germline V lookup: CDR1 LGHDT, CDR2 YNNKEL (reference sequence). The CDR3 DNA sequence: TGTGCCAGCAGCCAAAGGCATCCGGGACAGGGTGGGACTGAAGCTTTCTTT. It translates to CASSQRHPGQGGTEAFF.

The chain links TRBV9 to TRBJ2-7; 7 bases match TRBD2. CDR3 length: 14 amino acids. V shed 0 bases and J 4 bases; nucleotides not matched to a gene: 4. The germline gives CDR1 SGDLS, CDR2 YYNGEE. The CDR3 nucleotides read TGTGCCAGCAGCGTAGGGTGGGGGGGTTACGAGCAGTACTTC. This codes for CASSVGWGGYEQYF.

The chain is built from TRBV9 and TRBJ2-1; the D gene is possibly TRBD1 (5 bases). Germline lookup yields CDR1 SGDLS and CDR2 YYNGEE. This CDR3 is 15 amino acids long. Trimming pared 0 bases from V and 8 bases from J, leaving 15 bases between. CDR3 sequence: CASSVVAGVGDEQFF. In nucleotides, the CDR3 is TGTGCCAGCAGCGTAGTTGCAGGTGTAGGGGATGAGCAGTTCTTC.